This T cell receptor (beta chain) is from a study of blood T cell repertoires in COVID-19. TCRdb's table, derived via immunoSEQ multiplex PCR, lists solely in-frame clones and lacks some. The table includes tens of thousands of clones, about 92% detected once. Germline V gene sequence: CDR1 SQVTM, CDR2 ANQGSEA. This CDR3 region has 14 residues. V lost 1 base and J lost 6; bases outside the gene matches: 6. The chain couples TRBV29-1 to TRBJ2-1; 7 bases are a match to TRBD2. Input material: peripheral blood. The sequence came from a man aged 45-65 years with COVID-19, enrolled during active disease. The CDR3: CSVEGGSEVNEQFF. The DNA for the CDR3 is TGCAGCGTTGAAGGCGGGAGTGAAGTCAATGAGCAGTTCTTC.